This T cell receptor beta chain came from a study of spatial heterogeneity in lung cancer. Across the whole study: Detection consistently captured more beta-chain sequences than alpha-chain sequences. Every unique TCR and UMI combination, on average, appeared more than ten times in raw reads. General study results and limits: The study found ubiquitous expanded tumor TCRs in blood more at resection than follow-up.

There are 16 residues in the CDR3. The V gene lost 2 bases and the J gene lost 6 bases, with 17 bases spanning the gap. CDR1 SGHTA and CDR2 FQGNSA come from the germline V gene. This clonotype showed up just a few times. Antigen unknown. Indicated time point: sample taken at primary tumor resection. Sequencing of whole RNA from tumor, nontumor lung or frozen PBMC involved no sorting. Each TCR cDNA molecule carried a unique molecular identifier. TCRdb re-called the 5' RACE reads with MiXCR, one entry per CDR3 protein. Of around 12,000 distinct CDR3 sequences in the sample, 17% were seen once. The starting material was PBMCs, obtained at surgery. The chain carries TRBV7-2 and TRBJ2-1; D possibly corresponds to TRBD1 (6 bases). The TCR originated in a male donor with early-stage non-small cell lung cancer. The CDR3 sequence is CASSLLSGVGTNEQFF. The CDR3 DNA sequence: TGTGCCAGCAGCTTATTGTCAGGGGTGGGTACCAATGAGCAGTTCTTC.